This TCR beta chain was identified in a study of blood T cells in healthy people across ages. This clonotype was recorded only once. Its antigen is undetermined. With a J-beta primer mix and a sample-barcoded 5' primer, a second PCR ran about 6 to 11 cycles. Every cDNA was tagged by a template-switch adaptor with 12 random nucleotides. TCRdb fed the 5' RACE reads into MiXCR, producing one record per CDR3 protein. The table lists approximately 1.5 million distinct CDR3 sequences, under 55% of them singletons, with 4% in the top ten. This CDR3 is built from 14 residues. CDR1 SGHVS and CDR2 FQNEAQ come from the germline V gene. The V end lost 5 bases, the J end lost 3 bases, and 13 bases lay between the germline ends. Study-wide findings and caveats: Estimated diversity across one million T cells was deemed an underestimate. Aged donors had fewer naive CD4+ cells and lower diversity than long-lived donors.

About 10 milliliters of peripheral blood were drawn from each donor. The sequenced sample was blood. The TCR originated in a woman aged 18-29 years in good health. The rearrangement links TRBV7-8 to TRBJ1-2; the D is unclear. CDR3 residues: CASSHGIGDYGYTF. CDR3 nucleotides: TGTGCCAGCAGCCATGGAATCGGTGACTATGGCTACACCTTC.